Below are 26 T cell receptor beta chains sequenced from a single sample in a study of technical replicates of blood from a few donors. Assay: immunoSEQ multiplex PCR; the TCRdb copy retains only in-frame clones and omits some. This repertoire shows tens of thousands of clones, roughly 94% found once; its top ten account for around 0.41%. What was sequenced was T cells isolated from PBMCs. All receptors come from a human donor in good health.

This chain uses TRBV18 with TRBJ1-1; weak D call: TRBD1 (6 bases). The CDR3 loop spans 15 amino acids. Trimming took 6 bases from V and 1 from J, leaving 15 bases between them. Germline V gene lookup returns CDR1 KGHSH and CDR2 LQKENI. CDR3 DNA sequence: TGTGCCAGCTCTCCCGGAAGACAGGAGAACACTGAAGCTTTCTTT. This gives the protein CASSPGRQENTEAFF.

The chain uses TRBV29-1 and TRBJ2-2; the match to TRBD1 covers 11 bases. There are 14 residues in the CDR3. Per the germline V gene, CDR1 is SQVTM and CDR2 is ANQGSEA. Losses at the gene ends were 4 bases for V and 5 bases for J; bases not matched to a gene: 3. The CDR3: CSVGTGGETGELFF. The CDR3 bases are TGCAGCGTTGGGACAGGGGGCGAGACCGGGGAGCTGTTTTTT.

As DNA, the CDR3 is TGTGCCAGCAGCCAAGTGGAATCCGGACAGGGAGCTTTCTTT. Its translation: CASSQVESGQGAFF. This chain uses TRBV4-2 with TRBJ1-1; TRBD1 aligns across 8 bases. V lost 1 base to trimming and J lost 10 bases; unmatched junction nucleotides: 8. From germline, CDR1 is LGHNA and CDR2 YNFKEQ. This CDR3 is built from 14 residues.

J is TRBJ2-1 and V is TRBV5-1; 13 nucleotides line up with TRBD2. V was pared by 0 bases and J by 7 bases, with 7 bases of the junction left unmatched. The CDR3 length is 17 residues. Per germline, CDR1 SGHRS and CDR2 YFSETQ. Here the CDR3 reads CASSLEPGLAGQNEQFF. The CDR3 nucleotides are TGCGCCAGCAGCTTGGAACCGGGACTAGCGGGACAGAATGAGCAGTTCTTC. The entire variable domain, with the rest obtained from reference TRBV5-1 and TRBJ2-1, is as follows: KAGVTQTPRYLIKTRGQQVTLSCSPISGHRSVSWYQQTPGQGLQFLFEYFSETQRNKGNFPGRFSGRQFSNSRSEMNVSTLELGDSALYLCASSLEPGLAGQNEQFFGPGTRLTVL.

Written as DNA, the CDR3 is TGTGCCAGCAGCTTAGGAGTAGGGCGGACTTGGCAGCCCCAGCATTTT. Protein product: CASSLGVGRTWQPQHF. The J gene is TRBJ1-5, the V gene TRBV7-2; D is ambiguous. This CDR3 is 16 amino acids long. V lost 1 base, J lost 7 bases, and 17 bases lay in between. Germline V gene data show CDR1 as SGHTA and CDR2 as FQGNSA.

The chain carries TRBV6-1 and TRBJ2-2; 10 bases map to TRBD2. V shed 4 bases and J 5 bases; nucleotides not matched to a gene: 7. The CDR3 spans 16 residues. The germline gives CDR1 MNHNS, CDR2 SASEGT. The CDR3 spells CASSGSGTSETGELFF. CDR3 nucleotide sequence: TGTGCCAGCAGTGGATCCGGGACTAGCGAGACCGGGGAGCTGTTTTTT.

The chain links TRBV7-7 to TRBJ2-1, with a weak D call TRBD1 (5 bases). This CDR3 is 16 amino acids long. Trimming removed 0 bases at V and 0 bases at J, with 9 bases between. Germline CDR1 SSHAT, CDR2 FNYEAQ (reference sequence). The CDR3, as DNA: TGTGCCAGCAGCTTAGCCACAGGTTCCTCCTACAATGAGCAGTTCTTC. It yields the protein CASSLATGSSYNEQFF.

Here the CDR3 DNA reads TGTGCCAGCAGCCGATCAGGGGGGCCTTACAATGAGCAGTTCTTC. Translated: CASSRSGGPYNEQFF. The rearrangement links TRBV7-6 to TRBJ2-1, with D tentatively TRBD1 (7 bases). Germline-derived CDR1 and CDR2 are SGHVS and FNYEAQ. The CDR3 covers 15 residues. V was cut by 5 bases and J by 4 bases, with 15 bases left in between.

The chain employs TRBV27 and TRBJ2-7; perhaps TRBD1 as D (6 bases). The germline V and J ends were trimmed by 6 bases and 2 bases, with 14 bases remaining between them. Germline V lookup: CDR1 MNHEY, CDR2 SMNVEV (reference sequence). The CDR3 has 14 amino acids. This CDR3 reads CASRGAQGTYEQYF. The CDR3 nucleotides read TGTGCCAGCAGAGGGGCACAGGGAACCTACGAGCAGTACTTC.

The rearrangement joins TRBV6-5 to TRBJ2-3; 12 nucleotides align to TRBD2. Germline V gene lookup returns CDR1 MNHEY and CDR2 SVGAGI. V gave up 8 bases and J gave up 3 bases; unmatched junction bases: 6. The CDR3 spans 15 residues. CDR3 sequence (DNA): TGTGCCAGCGGACTCACTAGCGGGAGGACAGATACGCAGTATTTT. Its protein product is CASGLTSGRTDTQYF.

The CDR3 nucleotides are TGTGCCAGCAAGGGGGTAAATGAGCAGTTCTTC. Its protein is CASKGVNEQFF. The chain employs TRBV6-5 and TRBJ2-1, with D possibly being TRBD1 (6 bases). The CDR3 loop spans 11 amino acids. The germline CDR1 and CDR2 sequences are MNHEY and SVGAGI. V was trimmed by 7 bases and J by 7 bases, leaving 8 bases between them.

The rearrangement links TRBV2 to TRBJ1-1; D gene ambiguous. This CDR3 comprises 14 residues. Germline CDR1 reads SNHLY; CDR2 reads FYNNEI. V dropped 7 bases and J dropped 4 bases, with 16 bases sitting between them. CDR3 DNA: TGTGCCAGCATTAGACTGGGGAGTGGCACTGAAGCTTTCTTT. It codes for CASIRLGSGTEAFF. The full variable domain, completed using reference TRBV2 and TRBJ1-1, is EPEVTQTPSHQVTQMGQEVILRCVPISNHLYFYWYRQILGQKVEFLVSFYNNEISEKSEIFDDQFSVERPDGSNFTLKIRSTKLEDSAMYFCASIRLGSGTEAFFGQGTRLTVV.

The chain joins TRBV11-2 to TRBJ2-4, with D perhaps matching TRBD2 (5 bases). Germline assignment: CDR1 SGHAT and CDR2 FQNNGV. The CDR3 sequence is 14 residues long. Trimming removed 3 bases from V and 8 bases from J, with 14 bases in between. DNA of the CDR3: TGTGCCAGCAGCTTCGCGACTATATCCGACATTCAGTACTTC. Encoded protein: CASSFATISDIQYF.

CDR3 amino acids: CASTPTLVANTGELFF. CDR3 coding DNA: TGTGCCAGCACCCCGACACTAGTCGCGAACACCGGGGAGCTGTTTTTT. The rearrangement links TRBV7-3 to TRBJ2-2, with D possibly TRBD2 on 5 matching bases. Deletions cut 7 bases from V and 0 bases from J, with 15 bases between. Germline V CDR1 and CDR2: SGHTA, FQGTGA. The CDR3 contains 16 residues.

The chain is built from TRBV29-1 and TRBJ2-1, with 10 bases matching TRBD2. Trimming took 2 bases from V and 3 from J; bases not matched to a gene: 4. The CDR3 runs 15 residues. Germline loops: CDR1 SQVTM, CDR2 ANQGSEA. CDR3 protein: CSVELAGGNYNEQFF. CDR3 coding DNA: TGCAGCGTTGAATTAGCGGGAGGAAACTACAATGAGCAGTTCTTC.

The chain employs TRBV7-9 and TRBJ1-5; D unclear. The length of the CDR3 is 17 residues. CDR1 and CDR2 from the germline V gene are SEHNR and FQNEAQ (reference sequence). With 6 bases removed from V and 3 bases from J, the gap between germline ends came to 21 bases. The CDR3 here is CASSLDPPGLTNQPQHF. Here the CDR3 DNA reads TGTGCCAGCAGTTTGGACCCGCCCGGACTTACCAATCAGCCCCAGCATTTT.

The chain couples TRBV6-5 to TRBJ1-2; a weak D match, TRBD1 (6 bases). With 2 bases removed from V and 2 bases from J, the gap between germline ends came to 12 bases. The CDR3 is 15 residues long. CDR1 and CDR2 (germline): MNHEY, SVGAGI. The CDR3 sequence is CASSYRQTGNYGYTF. The CDR3 nucleotides are TGTGCCAGCAGTTACCGGCAAACAGGGAACTATGGCTACACCTTC.

The J gene is TRBJ2-7, the V gene TRBV10-2; 7 bases line up with TRBD1. Germline V gives CDR1 WSHSY, CDR2 SAAADI. Losses at the gene ends were 8 bases for V and 6 bases for J; bases not matched to a gene: 10. The CDR3 contains 13 residues. For the CDR3, the DNA is TGCGCCAGCGACGCCGACAGGGTAGGCGAGCAGTACTTC. This codes for CASDADRVGEQYF.

The genes are TRBV28 and TRBJ1-1, with 8 positions matching TRBD1. The V gene's germline CDR1 is MDHEN and CDR2 SYDVKM. After removal of 8 bases from V and 6 bases from J, the junction contained 14 bases not matched to a gene. This CDR3 is built from 15 residues. The CDR3 DNA is TGTGCCAGCGTTTGGACAGGGTTTTCAGGACCTGAAGCTTTCTTT. Amino acids: CASVWTGFSGPEAFF.

A note on this clone: Mismatch with germline at one junction end may stem from a read error. The chain has TRBV19 and TRBJ2-2; D not resolved. The CDR3 length is 14 residues. Germline lookup yields CDR1 LNHDA and CDR2 SQIVND (reference sequence). CDR3 DNA: TGTGCCAGTAGAATAGGCGAGAACACCGGGGAGCTGTTTTTT. Its protein is CASRIGENTGELFF.

The V gene is TRBV5-8, the J gene TRBJ1-5; D might be TRBD1 (6 bases). Trimming cost V 1 base and J 7 bases, with 15 bases left between them. This CDR3 comprises 15 residues. From germline, CDR1 is SGHTS and CDR2 YDEGEE. The CDR3 DNA follows: TGTGCCAGCAGCTTGATGGCAGGGGCCCGACAGCCCCAGCATTTT. Amino acids: CASSLMAGARQPQHF.

The chain joins TRBV19 to TRBJ2-1; 9 nucleotides match TRBD2. The germline CDR1 and CDR2 sequences are LNHDA and SQIVND (reference sequence). This CDR3 spans 15 amino acids. The J segment lost 6 bases and the V segment lost 3 bases, leaving 6 bases of the junction unmatched. The CDR3 protein is CASSIVAGGSNEQFF. In DNA form, the CDR3 reads TGTGCCAGTAGTATTGTGGCGGGAGGGAGCAATGAGCAGTTCTTC.

This clone was observed a handful of times. This chain joins TRBV9 and TRBJ2-2, with TRBD1 as a possible D gene (6 bases). Deletions cut 0 bases from V and 5 bases from J, with 11 bases between. Germline assignment: CDR1 SGDLS and CDR2 YYNGEE. The CDR3 covers 15 residues. The DNA for the CDR3 is TGTGCCAGCAGCGTAGACAGGGTAGAAACCGGGGAGCTGTTTTTT. Protein sequence: CASSVDRVETGELFF. Based on the CDR3 plus reference TRBV9 and TRBJ2-2, the full variable domain is DSGVTQTPKHLITATGQRVTLRCSPRSGDLSVYWYQQSLDQGLQFLIQYYNGEERAKGNILERFSAQQFPDLHSELNLSSLELGDSALYFCASSVDRVETGELFFGEGSRLTVL.

The chain's CDR3 is CATSRVSSGANVLTF. CDR3 DNA: TGTGCCACCAGCAGAGTCAGCTCTGGGGCCAACGTCCTGACTTTC. The rearrangement joins TRBV15 to TRBJ2-6; D not resolved. Germline values: CDR1 LNHNV, CDR2 YYDKDF (reference sequence). The CDR3 has 15 residues. V lost 1 base to trimming and J lost 0 bases, with 4 bases between them.

This clone was found once. The V and J genes are TRBV28 and TRBJ1-2; 9 nucleotides align to TRBD1. The trim removed 5 bases at V and 0 bases at J, leaving 7 bases unmatched. The CDR3 extends over 16 amino acids. Germline values: CDR1 MDHEN, CDR2 SYDVKM. Here the CDR3 DNA reads TGTGCCAGCAGTGGGGGACAGGGAACCCCTAACTATGGCTACACCTTC. It encodes CASSGGQGTPNYGYTF.

J is TRBJ1-5 and V is TRBV27, with TRBD1 matching over 7 bases. Germline-derived CDR1 and CDR2 are MNHEY and SMNVEV (reference sequence). The CDR3 loop spans 13 amino acids. V shed 5 bases, J shed 4 bases, and the junction held 2 bases outside the gene matches. The CDR3 loop is CASSLQGNQPQHF. The CDR3 bases are TGTGCCAGCAGTCTACAGGGGAATCAGCCCCAGCATTTT.